One sample yielded the 21 T cell receptor beta chains listed below, sequenced in a study of shared clonotypes between healthy human individuals. Libraries were prepared by immunoSEQ multiplex PCR; TCRdb keeps only in-frame clonotypes and omits some of them. This sample yields some 2,000,000 clones, of which roughly 94% are seen a single time; about 1.1% belongs to the top ten. CD45RO-negative, CCR7-positively selected cells formed the naive CD8 fraction, excluding terminally differentiated effector memory CD45RA+ cells. The specimen sequenced was naive CD8+ T cells sorted from blood. The receptors derive from a man younger than 35 in good health.

The chain is built from TRBV9 and TRBJ1-2, with TRBD1 matching over 7 bases. The germline gives CDR1 SGDLS, CDR2 YYNGEE. The CDR3 covers 15 residues. V shed 0 bases and J 3 bases; nucleotides not matched to a gene: 5. The CDR3 DNA reads as TGTGCCAGCAGCGTAGCCCACACAGGGGACTATGGCTACACCTTC. It yields the protein CASSVAHTGDYGYTF.

The chain is built from TRBV2 and TRBJ2-7, with D unclear. From germline, CDR1 is SNHLY and CDR2 FYNNEI. Trimming left V 6 bases short and J 1 base short, with 7 bases between. The CDR3 runs 12 residues. The DNA for the CDR3 is TGTGCCAGCAGGACACTTTCCTACGAGCAGTACTTC. Its protein is CASRTLSYEQYF.

V and J are TRBV10-3 and TRBJ2-3; TRBD2 might be the D (5 bases). The CDR3 runs 16 residues. V was pared by 4 bases and J by 4 bases, with 18 bases between. CDR1 and CDR2 from the germline V gene are ENHRY and SYGVKD. CDR3 in DNA: TGTGCCATCAGTGGTCTGGACTCACCCATGCCAGATACGCAGTATTTT. This gives the protein CAISGLDSPMPDTQYF.

V and J are TRBV4-3 and TRBJ2-7; D ambiguous. CDR1 and CDR2 (germline): LGHNA, YSLEER. The CDR3 sequence is 14 residues long. Trimming shortened V by 0 bases and J by 0 bases, and 6 bases separated the two germline ends. This chain's CDR3 is CASSQERASYEQYF. Written as DNA, the CDR3 is TGCGCCAGCAGCCAAGAAAGGGCCTCCTACGAGCAGTACTTC.

The rearrangement links TRBV6-5 to TRBJ2-1; the D gene is possibly TRBD1 (6 bases). The germline V and J ends were trimmed by 2 bases and 5 bases, with 16 bases remaining between them. CDR1 and CDR2 from the germline V gene are MNHEY and SVGAGI. The CDR3 runs to 16 residues. Here the CDR3 reads CASSYLRDTENNEQFF. DNA of the CDR3: TGTGCCAGCAGTTACCTAAGGGACACGGAAAACAATGAGCAGTTCTTC.

This clone was seen a single time. The gene calls are TRBV5-4 and TRBJ1-2, with D possibly TRBD1 on 5 matching bases. V lost 0 bases and J 8 bases, leaving 20 bases between the germline ends. The CDR3 contains 16 residues. CDR1 and CDR2 from the germline V gene are SGHNT and YYREEE (reference sequence). The CDR3 coding sequence is TGTGCCAGCAGCTTGGTCGGGGGGACTCACGTCTTCGGCTACACCTTC. It translates to CASSLVGGTHVFGYTF.

The chain couples TRBV5-5 to TRBJ2-7; 8 positions match TRBD2. The V and J ends lost 3 bases and 3 bases, in that order; junction bases with no gene match: 8. Germline lookup yields CDR1 SGHKS and CDR2 YYEKEE (reference sequence). The length of the CDR3 is 15 residues. The CDR3 is CASSSLADVIYEQYF. The CDR3 DNA reads as TGTGCCAGCAGCTCACTAGCGGACGTGATCTACGAGCAGTACTTC.

The chain has TRBV27 and TRBJ1-6, with 8 bases matching TRBD1. V was clipped by 5 bases and J by 8 bases; unmatched bases: 5. Per germline, CDR1 MNHEY and CDR2 SMNVEV (reference sequence). CDR3 length: 14 residues. CDR3 amino acids: CASSPPGQDSPLHF. Here the CDR3 DNA reads TGTGCCAGCAGTCCCCCGGGACAGGATTCACCCCTCCACTTT.

This clone was seen only once. The genes are TRBV30 and TRBJ1-3, with a possible D match to TRBD1 (5 bases). The CDR3 runs to 13 residues. Trimming took 5 bases from V and 4 from J, leaving 12 bases between them. Germline V gene lookup returns CDR1 GTSNPN and CDR2 SVGIG (reference sequence). CDR3 in DNA: TGTGCCTGGGGGGCCGGGTGGGGAAACACCATATATTTT. Protein: CAWGAGWGNTIYF.

In regard to this clone: The sample has other DNA sequences that encode this CDR3 too. The rearrangement links TRBV6-5 to TRBJ2-3, with TRBD2 identical over 7 bases. The germline CDR1 and CDR2 sequences are MNHEY and SVGAGI. The CDR3 consists of 15 residues. The trim removed 0 bases at V and 6 bases at J, leaving 6 bases unmatched. CDR3 amino acids: CASSYSGGAADTQYF. DNA for the CDR3: TGTGCCAGCAGTTACTCGGGAGGGGCGGCGGATACGCAGTATTTT.

V gene TRBV4-1 combines with J gene TRBJ2-5, with D perhaps being TRBD1 or TRBD2 (5 bases each). In germline, CDR1 is MGHRA, CDR2 YSYEKL. The CDR3 covers 16 residues. V lost 0 bases to trimming and J lost 0 bases, with 11 bases between them. The CDR3: CASSQELGTYQETQYF. As DNA, the CDR3 is TGCGCCAGCAGCCAAGAGCTTGGGACGTACCAAGAGACCCAGTACTTC.

The chain is built from TRBV28 and TRBJ2-3; D is ambiguous. Germline-derived CDR1 and CDR2 are MDHEN and SYDVKM. This CDR3 contains 14 residues. V gave up 4 bases and J gave up 0 bases, with 8 bases separating them. The CDR3 DNA is TGTGCCAGCAGTTACGGAGCCAGCACAGATACGCAGTATTTT. Its protein product is CASSYGASTDTQYF.

The V and J genes are TRBV5-4 and TRBJ2-3; D remains unclear. V was clipped by 0 bases and J by 0 bases, with 2 bases between them. The CDR3 length is 13 residues. The V gene's germline CDR1 is SGHNT and CDR2 YYREEE (reference sequence). CDR3: CASSLGSTDTQYF. CDR3 DNA sequence: TGTGCCAGCAGCTTGGGAAGCACAGATACGCAGTATTTT.

The chain carries TRBV27 and TRBJ1-2, with a possible D match to TRBD1 (5 bases). The ends were cut back, 4 bases at V and 0 bases at J, with 12 bases in the middle. CDR3 length: 15 residues. Germline assignment: CDR1 MNHEY and CDR2 SMNVEV (reference sequence). The CDR3 loop is CASSSQGEANYGYTF. The CDR3 DNA sequence: TGTGCCAGCAGTTCTCAAGGGGAAGCTAACTATGGCTACACCTTC.

V and J are TRBV18 and TRBJ2-5, with 7 positions matching TRBD1. The CDR3 contains 13 residues. V lost 6 bases and J lost 2; bases outside the gene matches: 3. The V gene's germline CDR1 is KGHSH and CDR2 LQKENI. The CDR3: CASSQGVQETQYF. The CDR3 DNA follows: TGTGCCAGCTCCCAGGGGGTTCAAGAGACCCAGTACTTC.

The V gene is TRBV7-3, the J gene TRBJ2-4; D remains ambiguous. Germline-derived CDR1 and CDR2 are SGHTA and FQGTGA. The CDR3 runs 13 residues. The germline V and J ends were trimmed by 2 bases and 3 bases, with 5 bases remaining between them. The CDR3 reads CASSLFHKNIQYF. The DNA of the CDR3 is TGTGCCAGCAGCTTATTCCACAAAAACATTCAGTACTTC.

This chain joins TRBV14 and TRBJ2-7, with unresolved D. The CDR3 consists of 13 residues. V was trimmed by 0 bases and J by 3 bases, leaving 6 bases between them. Germline loops: CDR1 SGHDN, CDR2 FVKESK. The CDR3 spells CASSQEDFYEQYF. As DNA, the CDR3 is TGTGCCAGCAGCCAAGAGGATTTCTACGAGCAGTACTTC.

The chain joins TRBV29-1 to TRBJ1-2; D is possibly TRBD1 (6 bases). Looked up from germline, CDR1 is SQVTM and CDR2 is ANQGSEA. This CDR3 comprises 13 residues. Trimming removed 7 bases from V and 5 bases from J, with 17 bases in between. CDR3 residues: CSARPGQNYGYTF. The CDR3 DNA sequence: TGCAGCGCCCGTCCGGGACAAAATTATGGCTACACCTTC.

The V and J genes are TRBV5-6 and TRBJ2-5; a possible D gene is TRBD1 (6 bases). Trimming shortened V by 3 bases and J by 2 bases, and 8 bases separated the two germline ends. CDR3 length equals 13 residues. Germline V CDR1 and CDR2: SGHDT, YYEEEE. For the CDR3, the DNA is TGTGCCAGCAGCTGGACAGAACAAGAGACCCAGTACTTC. The encoded protein is CASSWTEQETQYF.

The V gene is TRBV7-9, the J gene TRBJ2-4, with D uncertain. V shed 4 bases and J shed 1 base, with 11 bases lying between them. Germline V lookup: CDR1 SEHNR, CDR2 FQNEAQ (reference sequence). The length of the CDR3 is 15 residues. CDR3 protein: CASSSSVMAKNIQYF. The CDR3 DNA reads TGTGCCAGCAGCTCCTCGGTAATGGCCAAAAACATTCAGTACTTC.

The rearrangement links TRBV9 to TRBJ1-6; D gene unclear. Trimming stripped 0 bases from V and 8 bases from J, with 9 bases between. Germline-derived CDR1 and CDR2 are SGDLS and YYNGEE. This CDR3 has 14 amino acids. The CDR3 DNA reads as TGTGCCAGCAGCGTAGGGTCGGACTATTCACCCCTCCACTTT. Translated, it gives CASSVGSDYSPLHF.